This T cell receptor beta chain was observed in a study of cytomegalovirus exposure and HLA in healthy donors. With 60 Vbeta and 13 Jbeta primers, the PCR was carried out. The protocol was immunoSEQ multiplex PCR, while the TCRdb copy is restricted to in-frame clones and leaves out a portion. The table lists 100,000 to 150,000 clones, about 80% of them singletons. Trimming shortened V by 4 bases and J by 2 bases, and 11 bases separated the two germline ends. The CDR3 extends over 14 amino acids. The germline CDR1 and CDR2 sequences are MNHEY and SMNVEV (reference sequence). The specimen sequenced was PBMCs. This clonotype was sampled from a man between 18 and 29 years old in good health and CMV-seronegative. The chain employs TRBV27 and TRBJ1-1, with D unresolved. Written as DNA, the CDR3 is TGTGCCAGCAGTTCATACACACTAAACACTGAAGCTTTCTTT. Translation: CASSSYTLNTEAFF.